Each of the 3 T cell receptor beta chains below was sequenced from the same sample in a study of regulatory and conventional T cells in RAG deficiency. Measured with immunoSEQ multiplex PCR; TCRdb has only the in-frame clones, and not every one. The table shows 6,000 to 8,000 clones, with more than 75% occurring only once. Genomic DNA came from blood regulatory T cells gated CD4+ CD25-high CD127-low. The sample was also reused in another study, on regulatory T cells. That report notes: The PCR used 52 TRBV and 13 TRBJ primers.

Source material: CD127- CD25+ CD4+ Tregs sorted from blood. Receptors originate from a human donor in good health.

This clone was counted a few times. The V and J genes are TRBV7-8 and TRBJ1-2; D remains unclear. V lost 0 bases, J lost 3 bases, and 8 bases lay in between. The CDR3 contains 14 residues. Germline V CDR1 and CDR2: SGHVS, FQNEAQ. The CDR3 sequence is CASSLAPGDYGYTF. In DNA, the CDR3 is TGTGCCAGCAGCTTAGCGCCCGGGGACTATGGCTACACCTTC.

The chain carries TRBV5-1 and TRBJ2-3, with TRBD2 matching 12 bases. CDR1 and CDR2 from the germline V gene are SGHRS and YFSETQ. Unmatched junction bases numbered 8, after V lost 0 bases and J lost 3 bases. The CDR3 consists of 18 residues. This CDR3 reads CASSLEASGGAETDTQYF. CDR3 nucleotides: TGCGCCAGCAGCTTGGAGGCTAGCGGGGGGGCCGAGACAGATACGCAGTATTTT.

J is TRBJ1-5 and V is TRBV4-3; D is uncertain. The V end was cut by 2 bases, the J end by 6 bases, with 14 bases between. CDR3 length: 15 amino acids. CDR1 is LGHNA, CDR2 YSLEER, per germline. The CDR3 region has the DNA TGCGCCAGCAGCCAATCTCTCGTACTATCTCAGCCCCAGCATTTT. It codes for CASSQSLVLSQPQHF.